Listed below are T cell receptor beta chains from one sample, sequenced in a study of CD8 T cells in ankylosing spondylitis. TCRdb re-called the 5' RACE reads through MiXCR, storing one row per CDR3 protein. The sample lists roughly 35,000 distinct CDR3 sequences; approximately 17% were seen once. Specimen: blood. The origin of the receptors is a male donor with ankylosing spondylitis or in good health (not recorded which). Both conserved end residues are part of each CDR3. D genes are given only for firm matches. The size field is filled for only some rows; it gives once, few, many or a size class.

d_gene: NA
abundance: NA
j_gene: TRBJ1-4
v_gene: TRBV20-1
CDR3aa: CSARDRQATNEKLFF
CDR3nt: TGCAGTGCTAGAGATCGGCAGGCAACTAATGAAAAACTGTTTTTT

d_gene: NA
abundance: many
j_gene: TRBJ2-1
v_gene: TRBV7-3
CDR3aa: CASSLTLNEQFF
CDR3nt: TGTGCCAGCAGCTTAACTTTAAATGAGCAGTTCTTC

d_gene: TRBD1
abundance: few
j_gene: TRBJ2-1
v_gene: TRBV20-1
CDR3aa: CSAEMTGYVGYNEQFF
CDR3nt: TGCAGTGCCGAAATGACAGGGTATGTGGGCTACAATGAGCAGTTCTTC

d_gene: TRBD1
abundance: NA
j_gene: TRBJ1-1
v_gene: TRBV10-3
CDR3aa: CAISEDDRGTEAFF
CDR3nt: TGTGCCATCAGTGAGGACGACAGGGGCACTGAAGCTTTCTTT

d_gene: TRBD2
abundance: NA
j_gene: TRBJ2-1
v_gene: TRBV29-1
CDR3aa: CSVEDRKASGNPFSYNEQFF
CDR3nt: TGCAGCGTTGAAGATCGGAAGGCTAGCGGGAACCCATTCTCCTACAATGAGCAGTTCTTC

d_gene: TRBD1
abundance: NA
j_gene: TRBJ2-5
v_gene: TRBV20-1
CDR3aa: CSASIGQGAFETQYF
CDR3nt: TGCAGTGCTAGTATAGGACAGGGGGCTTTCGAGACCCAGTACTTC

d_gene: NA
abundance: few
j_gene: TRBJ2-7
v_gene: TRBV12-3/TRBV12-4
CDR3aa: CASSLGTGSSYEQYF
CDR3nt: TGTGCCAGCAGCTTAGGGACTGGGAGCTCCTACGAGCAGTACTTC

d_gene: TRBD2
abundance: NA
j_gene: TRBJ2-3
v_gene: TRBV5-1
CDR3aa: CASSLVAGDTDTQYF
CDR3nt: TGCGCCAGCAGCTTGGTCGCGGGGGACACAGATACGCAGTATTTT

d_gene: NA
abundance: few
j_gene: TRBJ1-4
v_gene: TRBV5-5
CDR3aa: CASSSPTATNEKLFF
CDR3nt: TGTGCCAGCAGCTCACCCACTGCAACTAATGAAAAACTGTTTTTT

d_gene: NA
abundance: few
j_gene: TRBJ2-3
v_gene: TRBV12-3/TRBV12-4
CDR3aa: CASVRGPTDTQYF
CDR3nt: TGTGCCTCCGTGCGGGGGCCAACAGATACGCAGTATTTT

d_gene: TRBD2
abundance: NA
j_gene: TRBJ2-2
v_gene: TRBV7-2
CDR3aa: CASSPGGLATGELFF
CDR3nt: TGTGCCAGCAGCCCCGGGGGGTTAGCGACCGGGGAGCTGTTTTTT